The 25 T cell receptor beta chains below come from one sample, sequenced in a study of tumor-infiltrating lymphocytes in primary liver carcinoma. Extraction of RNA together with DNA used about 20-34 mg of unsorted bulk tissue. From around 500 ng of total RNA, TCR beta-specific cDNA was reverse-transcribed using a constant-region primer. Amplification in three nested multiplex PCR rounds with slightly modified ARM-PCR gave rise to TCR beta libraries. The study ran its first two PCR rounds for 9 to 10 cycles each, using TRBV1-TRBV30 forward primers and a C-beta reverse primer. TCRdb re-derived calls from the multiplex PCR reads in MiXCR, one entry per CDR3 protein. This repertoire shows some 55,000 distinct CDR3 sequences, about three quarters found once; its top ten account for 25%. Sequenced sample: liver tumor tissue from sampling region 2. Subset described: tumor region T2, inferior pole. The receptors shown here come from a middle-aged man with primary liver carcinoma and hepatitis B virus infection.

The J gene is TRBJ2-7, the V gene TRBV5-1; possibly TRBD2 for D (6 bases). CDR3 length: 15 residues. The V end lost 3 bases, the J end lost 2 bases, and 15 bases lay between the germline ends. The germline V gene has CDR1 SGHRS and CDR2 YFSETQ. CDR3 region: CASSSTSGQAYEQYF. The CDR3 DNA is TGCGCCAGCAGCTCGACTAGTGGGCAGGCCTACGAGCAGTACTTC.

As concerns this clonotype: One end of the junction is discordant with germline, which a read error may explain. The chain couples TRBV2 to TRBJ2-3; D unclear. CDR1 and CDR2 from the germline V gene are SNHLY and FYNNEI. The CDR3 has 13 amino acids. Here the CDR3 DNA reads TGTGCCAGCGGCGTGAGACCGGCAGATACGCACTATTTT. This translates into CASGVRPADTHYF.

A single count supports this clonotype. V and J are TRBV10-3 and TRBJ1-1; 8 positions match TRBD1. Germline V gene data show CDR1 as ENHRY and CDR2 as SYGVKD. CDR3 size: 15 residues. The CDR3 loop is CAIAPGGDRNTEAFF. The CDR3 DNA reads as TGTGCTATCGCTCCAGGGGGCGATCGGAACACTGAAGCTTTCTTT.

The chain links TRBV11-1 to TRBJ2-2, with unresolved D. The CDR3 runs to 15 residues. Germline-derived CDR1 and CDR2 are SGHAT and FQDESV (reference sequence). Trimming took 1 base from V and 1 from J, leaving 7 bases between them. The CDR3 nucleotides are TGTGCCAGCAGCTTAGAACCCATGAACACCGGGGAGCTGTTTTTT. Protein sequence: CASSLEPMNTGELFF.

The chain combines TRBV29-1 with TRBJ2-1, with D uncertain. Germline assignment: CDR1 SQVTM and CDR2 ANQGSEA. Deletions cut 2 bases from V and 4 bases from J, with 21 bases between. The length of the CDR3 is 17 residues. The DNA of the CDR3 is TGCAGCGTTGAATCCAGTGTGTACTCCTATTGGTACAATGAGCAGTTCTTC. This codes for CSVESSVYSYWYNEQFF.

The chain links TRBV4-1 to TRBJ1-1, with 8 bases fitting TRBD1. The trim removed 0 bases at V and 4 bases at J, leaving 25 bases unmatched. CDR3 size: 22 residues. CDR1 and CDR2 from the germline V gene are MGHRA and YSYEKL. CDR3 in amino acids: CASSQDLVPSDRGRSLVTEAFF. The CDR3 DNA follows: TGCGCCAGCAGCCAAGATCTTGTCCCCAGTGACAGGGGCAGATCCCTGGTCACTGAAGCTTTCTTT.

Concerning this clonotype itself: At one of its ends the junction is not consistent with the germline gene, which may arise from a read error. This chain uses TRBV5-6 with TRBJ2-1, with D unresolved. Germline V gives CDR1 SGHDT, CDR2 YYEEEE. The CDR3 spans 15 residues. The CDR3 region has the DNA TGTGCCAGCACCCCGGGTGCGACCCACTACAATGAGCAGTCCTTC. Its translation is CASTPGATHYNEQSF. Based on the CDR3 plus reference TRBV5-6 and TRBJ2-1, the full variable domain is DAGVTQSPTHLIKTRGQQVTLRCSPKSGHDTVSWYQQALGQGPQFIFQYYEEEERQRGNFPDRFSGHQFPNYSSELNVNALLLGDSALYLCASTPGATHYNEQSFGPGTRLTVL.

Notes on this clonotype: Without the conserved terminal phenylalanine or tryptophan, this CDR3 likely stems from a read error. The chain's CDR3 is CASSPPSVAYNEQFL. DNA of the CDR3: TGTGCCAGCAGCCCACCTAGCGTAGCCTACAATGAGCAGTTCCTC. This chain uses TRBV11-2 with TRBJ2-1, with a weak D call TRBD2 (6 bases). The germline gives CDR1 SGHAT, CDR2 FQNNGV. The CDR3 covers 15 residues. V was pared by 5 bases and J by 2 bases, with 13 bases between.

This clonotype is categorized as large (0.1 to 1%). This chain uses TRBV29-1 with TRBJ2-1; TRBD2 matches at 7 bases. Germline-derived CDR1 and CDR2 are SQVTM and ANQGSEA. CDR3 length: 12 residues. With 4 bases clipped from V and 11 bases from J, the junction kept 8 bases outside the gene matches. CDR3 amino acids: CSVVLAAVQQFF. The CDR3 nucleotides read TGCAGCGTTGTTCTAGCGGCTGTGCAGCAGTTCTTC.

Of note for this clonotype: At one end, the junction sequence differs from germline, possibly due to a read error. The chain joins TRBV6-5 to TRBJ1-1, with D uncertain. Germline loops: CDR1 MNHEY, CDR2 SVGAGI. The CDR3 is 14 residues long. The CDR3 DNA follows: TGTGTCAGCAGTTATGGCGGGGTGAACACTGAAACTTTCTTT. Translation: CVSSYGGVNTETFF.

With regard to this clonotype: The CDR3 ends on some other residue instead of the conserved phenylalanine or tryptophan, so this is likely a read error. This rearrangement joins TRBV7-8 to TRBJ2-2; D is ambiguous. Germline V CDR1 and CDR2: SGHVS, FQNEAQ. The CDR3 contains 16 residues. The CDR3 sequence: CGSSLVRVANTGELFS. Here the CDR3 DNA reads TGTGGCAGCAGCTTAGTAAGGGTGGCGAACACCGGGGAGCTGTTTTCT.

This clonotype was recorded only once. This rearrangement joins TRBV6-6 to TRBJ1-5, with D maybe TRBD1 (5 bases). Germline lookup yields CDR1 MNHNY and CDR2 SVGAGI (reference sequence). The CDR3 contains 15 residues. V shed 6 bases and J shed 3 bases, with 15 bases lying between them. The CDR3 region has the DNA TGTGCCAGCAGACCTGGGACGGATAACAATCAGCCCCAGCATTTT. Protein product: CASRPGTDNNQPQHF.

The chain is built from TRBV4-1 and TRBJ2-1; 11 bases line up with TRBD2. With V trimmed by 2 bases and J by 5 bases, 5 bases remained unmatched. Germline V lookup: CDR1 MGHRA, CDR2 YSYEKL. The CDR3 has 16 residues. CDR3 sequence (DNA): TGCGCCAGCAGCCAACGACTAGCGGGACGTGACAATGAGCAGTTCTTC. This sequence encodes CASSQRLAGRDNEQFF.

This clonotype was seen only a few times. The CDR3 sequence is CSATDALGSSYEQYF. CDR3 sequence (DNA): TGCAGTGCTACAGACGCACTAGGGAGCTCCTACGAGCAGTACTTC. The J gene is TRBJ2-7, the V gene TRBV20-1; tentatively, D is TRBD2 (5 bases). Looked up from germline, CDR1 is DFQATT and CDR2 is SNEGSKA (reference sequence). V was cut by 4 bases and J by 0 bases, with 16 bases left in between. The CDR3 is 15 residues long.

As to this clonotype: The CDR3 does not close with the conserved phenylalanine or tryptophan, likely indicating a read error. This chain joins TRBV10-2 and TRBJ2-7; D gene unclear. Germline V gives CDR1 WSHSY, CDR2 SAAADI. The CDR3 loop spans 12 amino acids. The CDR3 sequence: CASRGTSYDQYL. DNA of the CDR3: TGCGCCAGCAGGGGCACCTCCTACGACCAGTACTTA.

This clonotype was seen a handful of times. One base away lies a much larger clone, so this may be a sequencing read error. The chain is built from TRBV12-3 or TRBV12-4 and TRBJ1-2, with 12 bases fitting TRBD1. Unmatched junction bases numbered 12, after V lost 11 bases and J lost 2 bases. CDR3 length: 16 residues. The CDR3 DNA is TGTGCCCTCCTCATTCGGGACAGGGGGCAGAACTATGGCTACACCTTC. Translation: CALLIRDRGQNYGYTF.

The chain carries TRBV4-1 and TRBJ2-1; D is perhaps TRBD1 (6 bases). V was cut by 1 base and J by 12 bases, with 19 bases left in between. This CDR3 is 15 amino acids long. Germline values: CDR1 MGHRA, CDR2 YSYEKL. The CDR3 nucleotides are TGCGCCAGCAGCCAAGTTCCTATCATCTCAGGGGTGCAGTTCTTC. Protein sequence: CASSQVPIISGVQFF.

The chain employs TRBV7-6 and TRBJ2-3; TRBD2 aligns across 10 bases. The CDR3 contains 16 residues. The germline V gene encodes CDR1 SGHVS and CDR2 FNYEAQ. The junction had 5 bases not matched to a gene; V was cut back by 5 bases and J by 0 bases. The CDR3 DNA is TGTGCCAGCAGCCCAACTAGCGGGGTTAGCACAGATACGCAGTATTTT. It specifies CASSPTSGVSTDTQYF.

With respect to this clonotype: It is likely a read error, because the conserved phenylalanine at the end of the CDR3 is missing. The rearrangement joins TRBV11-2 to TRBJ1-2; unclear D gene. Germline V CDR1 and CDR2: SGHAT, FQNNGV. The CDR3 runs 15 residues. CDR3 coding DNA: TGTGCCGGCAGTTTAGTGCCCGATGCTAACTATGGCTACACCTCC. It specifies CAGSLVPDANYGYTS.

Concerning this clonotype: This may be a read error: a much more frequent sequence differs by one nucleotide. V gene TRBV5-5 combines with J gene TRBJ2-2; D remains unclear. The CDR3 totals 14 residues. Germline lookup yields CDR1 SGHKS and CDR2 YYEKEE (reference sequence). Written as DNA, the CDR3 is TGTGCCAGCAGCTCTGGCGTCTCCACCCGGGAGCTGTTTTTT. Translated, it gives CASSSGVSTRELFF.

A word on this clonotype: The final CDR3 position lacks the conserved phenylalanine or tryptophan, pointing to a likely read error. The chain joins TRBV24-1 to TRBJ2-5, with D tentatively TRBD1 (8 bases). The V end was cut by 2 bases, the J end by 2 bases, with 14 bases between. Germline V gives CDR1 KGHDR, CDR2 SFDVKD. The CDR3 is 16 amino acids. The CDR3 nucleotides read TGTGCCACCAGTGATTCCTACAGGGGGGGTCAAGAGACCCAGTACCTC. It is translated as CATSDSYRGGQETQYL.

In the case of this clonotype: The conserved final phenylalanine or tryptophan is absent from the CDR3, which likely points to a read error. CDR3 nucleotides: TGCGGCGTGGGGCCTCCTTCCGGCTCCTACAATGAGCAGTTCTTA. It translates to CGVGPPSGSYNEQFL. This chain connects TRBV29-1 to TRBJ2-1; maybe TRBD1 (5 bases). CDR3 length equals 15 residues. CDR1 and CDR2 from the germline V gene are SQVTM and ANQGSEA.

This clonotype has more than one count but fewer than ten. The genes are TRBV29-1 and TRBJ2-7; TRBD2 might be the D (6 bases). This CDR3 region has 14 residues. In germline, CDR1 is SQVTM, CDR2 ANQGSEA. Trimming stripped 4 bases from V and 4 bases from J, with 17 bases between. CDR3 DNA sequence: TGCAGCGTTGTTAGGGAACTAGCCGAATACGAGCAGTACTTC. It translates to CSVVRELAEYEQYF.

The J gene is TRBJ1-4, the V gene TRBV11-2; a weak D match, TRBD1 (5 bases). Germline CDR1 SGHAT, CDR2 FQNNGV. There are 18 residues in the CDR3. The V gene lost 5 bases and the J gene lost 8 bases, with 27 bases spanning the gap. The CDR3 here is CASSANPRDGRSSEKLFF. CDR3 nucleotides: TGTGCCAGCAGCGCCAACCCCCGGGACGGGCGATCTAGCGAAAAACTGTTTTTT.

About this clonotype itself: One end of the junction fails to match germline, which may point to a read error. The CDR3 spells CSVEWYRIRYYNEQLF. The CDR3 DNA reads as TGCAGCGTTGAATGGTACAGGATTAGATATTACAATGAGCAGTTATTC. V is TRBV29-1 and J is TRBJ2-1; D perhaps matches TRBD1 (5 bases). In germline, CDR1 is SQVTM, CDR2 ANQGSEA. The length of the CDR3 is 16 residues.